These 23 T cell receptor beta chains were all obtained from the same sample, sequenced in a study of control samples from healthy donors and cancer patients. Measured with immunoSEQ multiplex PCR; TCRdb has only the in-frame clones, and not every one. The table lists tens of thousands of clones, about 87% of them singletons, with about 15% in the top ten. Specimen: blood. The source of these receptors is a woman aged 70-85 years in good health.

V gene TRBV6-6 combines with J gene TRBJ2-3; 13 positions agree with TRBD2. Germline V gene lookup returns CDR1 MNHNY and CDR2 SVGAGI (reference sequence). The CDR3 length is 17 residues. The J segment lost 3 bases and the V segment lost 6 bases, leaving 9 bases of the junction unmatched. Here the CDR3 DNA reads TGTGCCAGCAGCCGAGAACGACTAGCGGGGGGAACAGATACGCAGTATTTT. Its protein is CASSRERLAGGTDTQYF.

This rearrangement joins TRBV4-3 to TRBJ1-2, with D uncertain. From germline, CDR1 is LGHNA and CDR2 YSLEER. The ends were cut back, 3 bases at V and 2 bases at J, with 10 bases in the middle. The CDR3 covers 14 residues. The CDR3 bases are TGCGCCAGCAGCCATTCCGGGGTGAACTATGGCTACACCTTC. Protein: CASSHSGVNYGYTF.

The chain employs TRBV6-2 or TRBV6-3 and TRBJ2-1, with 9 bases identical to TRBD2. Germline-derived CDR1 and CDR2 are MNHEY and SVGEGT. The V gene end was trimmed by 6 bases and the J gene end by 7 bases; junction bases not matched to a gene: 10. This CDR3 comprises 15 residues. CDR3 DNA: TGTGCCAGCAGCTCCCGTAGCGGGAGTAATAATGAGCAGTTCTTC. As protein: CASSSRSGSNNEQFF.

This chain joins TRBV4-1 and TRBJ1-5; weak D call: TRBD1 (5 bases). This CDR3 spans 16 amino acids. V was cut by 0 bases and J by 1 base, with 10 bases left in between. CDR1 and CDR2 (germline): MGHRA, YSYEKL. This CDR3 reads CASSQDLNRSNQPQHF. The CDR3 nucleotides read TGCGCCAGCAGCCAAGATCTGAACAGGAGCAATCAGCCCCAGCATTTT.

The rearrangement joins TRBV6-6 to TRBJ1-1; 8 bases align to TRBD1. The CDR3 is made up of 14 amino acids. Germline values: CDR1 MNHNY, CDR2 SVGAGI (reference sequence). The V segment lost 4 bases and the J segment 1 base; nucleotides outside the gene matches: 2. For the CDR3, the DNA is TGTGCCAGCAGTTTCGGACAGGGGAACACTGAAGCTTTCTTT. This codes for CASSFGQGNTEAFF.

The V call is TRBV24-1, the J call TRBJ1-1; D call uncertain. V lost 3 bases and J 3 bases, leaving 13 bases between the germline ends. The CDR3 covers 15 residues. CDR1 is KGHDR, CDR2 SFDVKD, per germline. CDR3 nucleotide sequence: TGTGCCACCAGTGATCCGCGAGGGTCGGACACTGAAGCTTTCTTT. Its protein is CATSDPRGSDTEAFF.

The DNA of the CDR3 is TGTGCCAGCAGCCAGGGACAGGCTGTCTTGGGTGGGGCCAACGTCCTGACTTTC. This sequence encodes CASSQGQAVLGGANVLTF. This chain uses TRBV3-1 (or the pseudogene TRBV3-2) with TRBJ2-6, with 8 bases that match TRBD1. V lost 3 bases, J lost 3 bases, and 10 bases stayed unmatched. The CDR3 is 18 residues long. In germline, CDR1 is LGHDT, CDR2 YNNKEL (reference sequence).

The chain carries TRBV12-3 or TRBV12-4 and TRBJ2-1; D gene unclear. This CDR3 is built from 13 residues. The V and J ends lost 3 bases and 1 base respectively, with 4 bases between them. CDR3 in DNA: TGTGCCAGCAGTTTTGGGTCCTACAATGAGCAGTTCTTC. Its translation is CASSFGSYNEQFF.

This clone showed up just a few times. J is TRBJ2-2 and V is TRBV6-1; D gene ambiguous. The germline V gene encodes CDR1 MNHNS and CDR2 SASEGT. V dropped 1 base and J dropped 2 bases, with 17 bases sitting between them. This CDR3 region has 18 residues. The CDR3 DNA follows: TGTGCCAGCAGTGAAGTGGCTTGGGCAGCCTCAAACACCGGGGAGCTGTTTTTT. This encodes CASSEVAWAASNTGELFF.

V usage is TRBV10-2 and J usage is TRBJ1-1; D gene ambiguous. Per germline, CDR1 WSHSY and CDR2 SAAADI. V was clipped by 3 bases and J by 3 bases, with 11 bases between them. The CDR3 runs to 14 residues. CDR3 in DNA: TGCGCCAGCAGTGATCCCACTGATTACACTGAAGCTTTCTTT. As protein: CASSDPTDYTEAFF.

The chain carries TRBV5-1 and TRBJ2-5; TRBD1 matches at 7 bases. The CDR3 consists of 14 residues. After removal of 2 bases from V and 2 bases from J, the junction contained 3 bases not matched to a gene. Germline V gene data show CDR1 as SGHRS and CDR2 as YFSETQ. The CDR3 region has the DNA TGCGCCAGCAGCTTAGGGGACAGTCAAGAGACCCAGTACTTC. Translation: CASSLGDSQETQYF.

The chain links TRBV7-2 to TRBJ1-4, with 9 nucleotides matching TRBD1. The germline V gene encodes CDR1 SGHTA and CDR2 FQGNSA. This CDR3 spans 15 amino acids. With 6 bases clipped from V and 6 bases from J, the junction kept 8 bases outside the gene matches. The DNA for the CDR3 is TGTGCCAGCAGTACCAGCGGACAGGGGTATGAAAAACTGTTTTTT. The encoded protein is CASSTSGQGYEKLFF. Full variable domain (remainder filled in from reference TRBV7-2 and TRBJ1-4): GAGVSQSPSNKVTEKGKDVELRCDPISGHTALYWYRQSLGQGLEFLIYFQGNSAPDKSGLPSDRFSAERTGGSVSTLTIQRTQQEDSAVYLCASSTSGQGYEKLFFGSGTQLSVL.

J is TRBJ2-1 and V is TRBV18; TRBD1 might be the D (6 bases). Germline V gene data show CDR1 as KGHSH and CDR2 as LQKENI. With 5 bases removed from V and 5 bases from J, the gap between germline ends came to 22 bases. This CDR3 contains 17 residues. CDR3 nucleotides: TGTGCCAGCTCATCTATCCAAAGGCAGGGGAACGACAATGAGCAGTTCTTC. The encoded protein is CASSSIQRQGNDNEQFF.

In the case of this clone: In the same sample, other DNA sequences code for this CDR3. The chain carries TRBV6-5 and TRBJ2-1; D is unresolved. Trimming removed 7 bases at V and 1 base at J, with 14 bases between. CDR1 and CDR2 (germline): MNHEY, SVGAGI. The length of the CDR3 is 15 residues. The CDR3 region has the DNA TGTGCCAGCAAAACAGCTCCCAGTTCCTACAATGAGCAGTTCTTC. Its protein product is CASKTAPSSYNEQFF.

This clone has only one observation. This rearrangement joins TRBV10-3 to TRBJ2-5; D ambiguous. The CDR3 length is 12 residues. Trimming pared 2 bases from V and 5 bases from J, leaving 6 bases between. Germline loops: CDR1 ENHRY, CDR2 SYGVKD. The CDR3 loop is CAISEGQETQYF. The DNA for the CDR3 is TGTGCCATCAGTGAGGGCCAGGAGACCCAGTACTTC.

The rearrangement joins TRBV3-1 (or the pseudogene TRBV3-2) to TRBJ1-3; a possible D gene is TRBD1 (5 bases). The V end was cut by 4 bases, the J end by 7 bases, with 17 bases between. There are 15 residues in the CDR3. Germline-derived CDR1 and CDR2 are LGHDT and YNNKEL (reference sequence). Here the CDR3 reads CASSPLGGGVNTIYF. CDR3 DNA sequence: TGTGCCAGCAGCCCCCTCGGGGGGGGAGTGAACACCATATATTTT.

This clone has just one count. Written as DNA, the CDR3 is TGTGCCAGCACCCCTGGCGGGAGGGCCCTCAATGAGCAGTTCTTC. Encoded protein: CASTPGGRALNEQFF. The chain is built from TRBV6-5 and TRBJ2-1, with 9 bases that match TRBD2. The germline CDR1 and CDR2 sequences are MNHEY and SVGAGI. Germline trimming cut 7 bases from V and 6 bases from J; bases unmatched to any gene: 10. The CDR3 is 15 amino acids.

V and J are TRBV9 and TRBJ1-2, with D hard to call. V gave up 3 bases and J gave up 0 bases, with 6 bases separating them. The V gene's germline CDR1 is SGDLS and CDR2 YYNGEE. The CDR3 is 13 amino acids. The DNA for the CDR3 is TGTGCCAGCAGCGAGGATACTAACTATGGCTACACCTTC. Encoded protein: CASSEDTNYGYTF.

Only one count was recorded for this clone. The CDR3, as DNA: TGTGCCAGCAGCCAACAGGGGGGGGTGTCGGACTATGGCTACACCTTC. This sequence encodes CASSQQGGVSDYGYTF. The genes are TRBV14 and TRBJ1-2; TRBD1 matches at 7 bases. The CDR3 contains 16 residues. After removal of 2 bases from V and 3 bases from J, the junction contained 9 bases not matched to a gene. The germline V gene encodes CDR1 SGHDN and CDR2 FVKESK.

V and J are TRBV5-1 and TRBJ2-3; no definite D call. The CDR3 covers 14 residues. V gave up 6 bases and J gave up 2 bases, with 13 bases separating them. Germline lookup yields CDR1 SGHRS and CDR2 YFSETQ. CDR3 in amino acids: CASNPGLSTDTQYF. The CDR3 nucleotides are TGCGCCAGCAATCCGGGCCTCTCCACAGATACGCAGTATTTT.

The chain links TRBV5-1 to TRBJ2-7, with unresolved D. V lost 4 bases and J 7 bases, leaving 15 bases between the germline ends. Germline CDR1 is SGHRS and CDR2 is YFSETQ. The CDR3 loop spans 13 amino acids. DNA for the CDR3: TGCGCCAGCAGCCCTAGGCCGATTGGGGAGCAGTACTTC. Amino acid sequence: CASSPRPIGEQYF.

The chain combines TRBV11-3 with TRBJ2-1, with 8 bases matching TRBD2. CDR1 and CDR2 from the germline V gene are SGHNT and YENEEA. The length of the CDR3 is 17 residues. With V trimmed by 5 bases and J by 4 bases, 13 bases remained unmatched. The CDR3 loop reads CASSPKNTSGLYNEQFF. In nucleotides, the CDR3 is TGTGCCAGCAGCCCCAAAAATACTAGCGGTTTATACAATGAGCAGTTCTTC.

A single count supports this clone. V and J are TRBV2 and TRBJ2-3; D possibly matches TRBD1 or TRBD2 (6 bases each). Per the germline V gene, CDR1 is SNHLY and CDR2 is FYNNEI. The CDR3 extends over 14 amino acids. The germline V and J ends were trimmed by 6 bases and 2 bases, with 12 bases remaining between them. The CDR3 sequence: CASREGHLTDTQYF. DNA of the CDR3: TGTGCCAGCAGGGAGGGACACCTCACAGATACGCAGTATTTT.